The source of this T cell receptor beta chain is a study of PD-L1 blockade in urothelial cancer. Across the study: Most patients, about 85% of the roughly 30, were males with bladder-origin cancer. After treatment start, blood was analyzed at 3 weeks (second dose) and at 6 weeks. Blood samples contained a median around 130,000 T cells.

Germline lookup yields CDR1 LGHNA and CDR2 YSLEER. This CDR3 contains 15 residues. Losses at the gene ends were 1 base for V and 1 base for J; bases not matched to a gene: 3. Sequenced by immunoSEQ multiplex PCR; TCRdb stores in-frame clones only, minus some. Found here are about 32,000 clones, over 70% of them singletons; the top ten hold more than 3%. This TCR was recovered from a man aged 50-60 years with urothelial cancer. The sequences come from PBMCs, collected around atezolizumab (anti-PD-L1) treatment. The V gene is TRBV4-3, the J gene TRBJ2-7; 8 bases are a match to TRBD2. The CDR3 coding sequence is TGCGCCAGCAGCCAAGGGACTAGCCTTTCCTACGAGCAGTACTTC. This encodes CASSQGTSLSYEQYF.